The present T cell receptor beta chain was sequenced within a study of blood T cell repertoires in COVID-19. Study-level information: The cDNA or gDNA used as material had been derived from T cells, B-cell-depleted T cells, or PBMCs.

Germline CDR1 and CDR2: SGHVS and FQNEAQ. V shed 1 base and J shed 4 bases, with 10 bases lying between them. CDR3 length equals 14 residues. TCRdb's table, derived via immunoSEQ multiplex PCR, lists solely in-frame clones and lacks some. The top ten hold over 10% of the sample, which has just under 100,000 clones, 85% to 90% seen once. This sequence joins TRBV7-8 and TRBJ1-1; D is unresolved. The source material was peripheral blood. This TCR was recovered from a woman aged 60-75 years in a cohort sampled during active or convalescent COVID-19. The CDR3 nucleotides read TGTGCCAGCAGCTTAGTAGAGGTTGGCACTGAAGCTTTCTTT. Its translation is CASSLVEVGTEAFF.